Following are 9 T cell receptor beta chains from one sample sequenced in a study of shared clonotypes between healthy human individuals. Profiling relied on immunoSEQ multiplex PCR, and the TCRdb table lists in-frame clones only, not all of them. The sample gives over a million clones, approximately 76% of which show up once; 1.4% to 1.5% is in the top ten. Sequencing was done on a sample of memory CD4+ T cells sorted from blood. As to subset: CD45RA-negative fraction. The origin of the receptors is a man aged 18 to 30 in good health.

V usage is TRBV6-5 and J usage is TRBJ2-7, with D perhaps TRBD1 (6 bases). Germline assignment: CDR1 MNHEY and CDR2 SVGAGI. The CDR3 runs to 14 residues. Trimming removed 4 bases at V and 3 bases at J, with 13 bases between. The CDR3 nucleotides are TGTGCCAGCAGTTTTAAAGACAGGAGCTACGAGCAGTACTTC. Amino acids: CASSFKDRSYEQYF.

As regards this clone: Other DNA sequences from this sample encode an identical CDR3 as well. V gene TRBV7-2 combines with J gene TRBJ1-5, with a weak D call TRBD1 (5 bases). There are 15 residues in the CDR3. Deletions cut 3 bases from V and 4 bases from J, with 13 bases between. CDR1 is SGHTA, CDR2 FQGNSA, per germline. The CDR3: CASSLVGGGNQPQHF. The DNA for the CDR3 is TGTGCCAGCAGCTTGGTTGGGGGTGGTAATCAGCCCCAGCATTTT. Supplemented by reference TRBV7-2 and TRBJ1-5, the full variable domain reads GAGVSQSPSNKVTEKGKDVELRCDPISGHTALYWYRQSLGQGLEFLIYFQGNSAPDKSGLPSDRFSAERTGGSVSTLTIQRTQQEDSAVYLCASSLVGGGNQPQHFGDGTRLSIL.

The chain employs TRBV30 and TRBJ1-4; D gene ambiguous. This CDR3 spans 15 amino acids. Germline V gene lookup returns CDR1 GTSNPN and CDR2 SVGIG (reference sequence). The ends were cut back, 1 base at V and 9 bases at J, with 18 bases in the middle. The CDR3 is CAWSGTDGGLKKLFF. In DNA, the CDR3 is TGTGCCTGGAGTGGCACAGATGGAGGTCTGAAAAAACTGTTTTTT.

The J gene is TRBJ2-1, the V gene TRBV7-6; D may match TRBD1 or TRBD2 (5 bases each). V was pared by 1 base and J by 3 bases, with 10 bases between. The CDR3 runs to 15 residues. Germline V gives CDR1 SGHVS, CDR2 FNYEAQ. This chain's CDR3 is CASSLVSGSYNEQFF. The CDR3 nucleotides read TGTGCCAGCAGCTTAGTTTCAGGGAGCTACAATGAGCAGTTCTTC.

V is TRBV19 and J is TRBJ2-3; D gene unclear. Between the trimmed V and J ends, which lost 5 bases and 2 bases, there was a span of 14 bases. Germline V gene sequence: CDR1 LNHDA, CDR2 SQIVND (reference sequence). This CDR3 comprises 15 residues. This chain's CDR3 is CASSFTIHLTDTQYF. The DNA for the CDR3 is TGTGCCAGTAGTTTCACGATCCATCTCACAGATACGCAGTATTTT.

This clone was counted a few times. The CDR3 bases are TGTGCCTGGAGTGTAAAGGGGGCGCCGAGGGCTTTCTTT. Residues: CAWSVKGAPRAFF. The J gene is TRBJ1-1, the V gene TRBV30, with 7 bases identical to TRBD1. This CDR3 region has 13 residues. The V and J ends lost 0 bases and 11 bases, in that order; junction bases with no gene match: 9. Germline CDR1 and CDR2: GTSNPN and SVGIG (reference sequence). The entire variable domain, with the rest obtained from reference TRBV30 and TRBJ1-1, is as follows: SQTIHQWPATLVQPVGSPLSLECTVEGTSNPNLYWYRQAAGRGLQLLFYSVGIGQISSEVPQNLSASRPQDRQFILSSKKLLLSDSGFYLCAWSVKGAPRAFFGQGTRLTVV.

The chain uses TRBV30 and TRBJ1-5; D gene uncertain. The V end lost 2 bases, the J end lost 4 bases, and 9 bases lay between the germline ends. Germline CDR1 GTSNPN, CDR2 SVGIG (reference sequence). This CDR3 spans 13 amino acids. CDR3 coding DNA: TGTGCCTGGAGTCTAAGGGAGAATCAGCCCCAGCATTTT. Amino acids: CAWSLRENQPQHF.

The J gene is TRBJ1-2, the V gene TRBV28; D remains ambiguous. CDR1 and CDR2 (germline): MDHEN, SYDVKM. Trimming took off 4 bases at V and 0 bases at J, with 12 bases between the two ends. The CDR3 runs to 15 residues. The CDR3 region has the DNA TGTGCCAGCAGTTACCCACAACCCCCTAACTATGGCTACACCTTC. It yields the protein CASSYPQPPNYGYTF.

V and J are TRBV16 and TRBJ2-1; 9 bases match TRBD1. The CDR3 consists of 15 residues. The ends lost 4 bases at V and 6 bases at J; junction bases unmatched: 7. CDR1 KGHSY and CDR2 FQNENV come from the germline V gene. CDR3 DNA sequence: TGTGCCAGCAGCCCGCCGGGACAGGGTGGCAATGAGCAGTTCTTC. The encoded protein is CASSPPGQGGNEQFF.